This T cell receptor (beta chain) is drawn from a study of blood T cells in healthy people across ages. Broader study findings: A strong correlation was seen between TCR beta diversity and naive T cell percentage.

The authors ran a second PCR of roughly 6 to 11 cycles using a sample-barcoded 5' primer and a J-beta primer mix. TCRdb fed the 5' RACE reads into MiXCR, producing one record per CDR3 protein. The sample lists some 1.6 million distinct CDR3 sequences, about 32% occurring once. This clonotype was seen a few times. Its specificity is unknown. Germline CDR1 and CDR2: SGHDT and YYEEEE. V shed 3 bases and J 3 bases; nucleotides not matched to a gene: 13. The CDR3 is 17 residues long. The receptor was derived from a woman in her 30s in good health. Sequencing was performed on blood. This chain uses TRBV5-6 with TRBJ1-2; 8 bases align to TRBD1. CDR3 DNA: TGTGCCAGCAGCTACATAGGGGACAGGCTAACAGACTATGGCTACACCTTC. It yields the protein CASSYIGDRLTDYGYTF. The full variable domain, in which reference TRBV5-6 and TRBJ1-2 provide the parts outside the CDR3, is DAGVTQSPTHLIKTRGQQVTLRCSPKSGHDTVSWYQQALGQGPQFIFQYYEEEERQRGNFPDRFSGHQFPNYSSELNVNALLLGDSALYLCASSYIGDRLTDYGYTFGSGTRLTVV.